This T cell receptor (beta chain) was identified during a study of patients and donors after allogeneic stem cell transplantation. TCRdb re-analysed the RT-PCR reads in MiXCR, keeping a single row per CDR3 protein. The sample holds 25,000 to 30,000 distinct CDR3 sequences; 8% to 10% are singletons and the top ten take approximately 48%. The germline CDR1 and CDR2 sequences are SGHRS and YFSETQ. This CDR3 is 15 amino acids long. J was trimmed by 2 bases and V by 3 bases; bases with no gene match: 4. This clonotype was seen a few times. The receptor comes from a human donor who was either an allogeneic HSCT recipient or a stem cell or donor lymphocyte infusion donor (not recorded which). It is not recorded whose cells these are; they may come from a transplant donor. The chain couples TRBV5-1 to TRBJ2-2; 7 bases align to TRBD2. The sequencing input was blood, either unsorted or a sorted T cell fraction (not recorded which). For the CDR3, the DNA is TGCGCCAGCAGCTCAAGCGGGACTAACACCGGGGAGCTGTTTTTT. This sequence encodes CASSSSGTNTGELFF.